A selection of T cell receptor beta chains follows, all from one sample in a study of OX40 agonist ivuxolimab in advanced cancers. Data came from immunoSEQ multiplex PCR; TCRdb stores just in-frame clones and leaves some out. The table lists 45,000 or so clones, more than 65% of them singletons, with around 2.6% in the top ten. The sample in question was CD4+ or CD8+ T cells sorted from blood, obtained in a trial of the OX40 agonist ivuxolimab. The receptor set was obtained from an adult with an advanced solid tumor such as melanoma, head and neck, liver or kidney cancer. CDR3s include the opening cysteine and the closing phenylalanine or tryptophan. The D gene is left open where the match is weak. For some rows the clone size is stated as once, few or many, or as a class when expanded; others skip it.

NA,13,TRBV5-1,NA,TRBJ1-1,TGCGCCAGCAGACAAACCCCGAACACTGAAGCTTTCTTT,CASRQTPNTEAFF
NA,12,TRBV27,NA,TRBJ2-7,TGTGCCAGCAGACGACAGGTCTACGAGCAGTACTTC,CASRRQVYEQYF
NA,15,TRBV27,TRBD1,TRBJ2-2,TGTGCCAGCAGTTTAAAACAGGGGATCACCGGGGAGCTGTTTTTT,CASSLKQGITGELFF
NA,17,TRBV7-3,NA,TRBJ2-7,TGTGCCAGCAGCTTACTGGGTAAGGGACGGGGGATCTACGAGCAGTACTTC,CASSLLGKGRGIYEQYF
NA,11,TRBV5-1,NA,TRBJ2-7,TGCGCCAGCAGCTTAGAGTACGAGCAGTACTTC,CASSLEYEQYF
NA,13,TRBV5-1,NA,TRBJ2-7,TGCGCCAGCAGCTTGGGGGTCTCCTACGAGCAGTACTTC,CASSLGVSYEQYF
NA,14,TRBV5-1,NA,TRBJ1-1,TGCGCCAGCAGCTTGGGACTGATGAACACTGAAGCTTTCTTT,CASSLGLMNTEAFF
NA,13,TRBV4-1,NA,TRBJ1-4,TGCGCCAGCAGCCAAAACAGGGATGAAAAACTGTTTTTT,CASSQNRDEKLFF
NA,17,TRBV6-1,NA,TRBJ2-1,TGTGCCAGCAGTGAAAATGTGAACAGAGGAGACTACAATGAGCAGTTCTTC,CASSENVNRGDYNEQFF
NA,16,TRBV7-2,NA,TRBJ1-5,TGTGCCAGCAGCCCACCGCCGGCGGGGGGAAATCAGCCCCAGCATTTT,CASSPPPAGGNQPQHF
NA,12,TRBV6-5,TRBD2,TRBJ2-3,TGTGCCACCGGACTAGCGGGGGGTGCGCAGTATTTT,CATGLAGGAQYF
NA,16,TRBV25-1,NA,TRBJ2-3,TGTGCCAGCTCCCTGGCAGGGCCTACCGGCACAGATACGCAGTATTTT,CASSLAGPTGTDTQYF
NA,14,TRBV9,NA,TRBJ2-2,TGTGCCAGCAGCGTAGTGGGTTACACCGGGGAGCTGTTTTTT,CASSVVGYTGELFF
once,17,TRBV4-2,NA,TRBJ2-1,TGTGCCAGCAGCCCCTCCCGAGGAGGGGGGGGGAACAATGAGCAGTTCTTC,CASSPSRGGGGNNEQFF
NA,13,TRBV7-2,NA,TRBJ2-7,TGTGCCAGCAGCTTCGGTACGGGCTACGAGCAGTACTTC,CASSFGTGYEQYF
NA,15,TRBV5-1,NA,TRBJ1-1,TGCGCCAGCAGCTTGGCTGGGGGGGCGAGTACTGAAGCTTTCTTT,CASSLAGGASTEAFF
once,16,TRBV7-2,NA,TRBJ2-7,TGTGCCAGCAGCTTAGTAGCAAGGGCCGGTGGATACGAGCAGTACTTC,CASSLVARAGGYEQYF
NA,16,TRBV4-3,NA,TRBJ1-6,TGCGCCAGCAGCTTCTCCGGGACGGACTATAATTCACCCCTCCACTTT,CASSFSGTDYNSPLHF
NA,17,TRBV7-3,NA,TRBJ2-3,TGTGCCAGCAGCTTATCCCACCGGAGGTCGGGCACAGATACGCAGTATTTT,CASSLSHRRSGTDTQYF
NA,15,TRBV7-2,TRBD1,TRBJ1-3,TGTGCCAGCAGCCGAGACAGGGTGGCTGGAAACACCATATATTTT,CASSRDRVAGNTIYF
NA,14,TRBV29-1,TRBD1,TRBJ2-7,TGCAGCGTTGAAGTGGGACAGGTCCCCTACGAGCAGTACTTC,CSVEVGQVPYEQYF
NA,15,TRBV7-2,NA,TRBJ2-1,TGTGCCAGCAACTTCGGGCTAGCCTCCTGCAATGAGCAGTTCTTC,CASNFGLASCNEQFF
NA,13,TRBV7-9,NA,TRBJ1-1,TGTGCCAGCAGCTTCCCGATGAACACTGAAGCTTTCTTT,CASSFPMNTEAFF
NA,14,TRBV27,TRBD1,TRBJ1-2,TGTGCCAGCAGTATAACAGGGGTGGACTATGGCTACACCTTC,CASSITGVDYGYTF
NA,16,TRBV11-3,TRBD1,TRBJ2-7,TGTGCCAGCAGCCCCGGGACAGGGCCCCACTCCTACGAGCAGTACTTC,CASSPGTGPHSYEQYF
NA,15,TRBV27,TRBD2,TRBJ2-1,TGTGCCAGCAGTTTATATAGCGGGAGGTACAATGAGCAGTTCTTC,CASSLYSGRYNEQFF
NA,15,TRBV7-2,TRBD1,TRBJ2-3,TGTGCCAGCAGCTTTGCTGCTGGGACAGCCGCGGGGCAGTATTTT,CASSFAAGTAAGQYF
NA,13,TRBV7-9,NA,TRBJ2-2,TGTGCCAGCAGCTTAGCGCTTGGCGGGGAGCTGTTTTTT,CASSLALGGELFF
NA,13,TRBV7-8,NA,TRBJ2-2,TGTGCCAGCAGCCCCGCCAGGGGCGGGGAGCTGTTTTTT,CASSPARGGELFF
NA,15,TRBV9,NA,TRBJ1-2,TGTGCCAGCAGCCCTAGAGGGGGGGGGAACTATGGCTACACCTTC,CASSPRGGGNYGYTF
NA,13,TRBV19,NA,TRBJ1-5,TGTGCCAGTAGTACGCGGACTGATCAGCCCCAGCATTTT,CASSTRTDQPQHF
NA,13,TRBV2,NA,TRBJ2-7,TGTGCCAGCAGTCAGGCTACGACCTACGAGCAGTACTTC,CASSQATTYEQYF
NA,17,TRBV15,TRBD1,TRBJ2-7,TGTGCCACCAGCAGAGAGCGGGGACAGGGGGCAACCTACGAGCAGTACTTC,CATSRERGQGATYEQYF
NA,13,TRBV11-1,NA,TRBJ1-6,TGTGCCAGCAGCCCGGACGGGAATTCACCCCTCCACTTT,CASSPDGNSPLHF
NA,14,TRBV7-9,TRBD2,TRBJ2-3,TGTGCCAGCAGCCCTACCGGGGGGGTAGATACGCAGTATTTT,CASSPTGGVDTQYF
few,12,TRBV7-9,NA,TRBJ1-6,TGTGCCAGCAGCTCCCCCAATTCACCCCTCCACTTT,CASSSPNSPLHF
NA,14,TRBV16,NA,TRBJ2-7,TGTGCCAGCAGCCCCAAGGGGGGGTCCTACGAGCAGTACTTC,CASSPKGGSYEQYF